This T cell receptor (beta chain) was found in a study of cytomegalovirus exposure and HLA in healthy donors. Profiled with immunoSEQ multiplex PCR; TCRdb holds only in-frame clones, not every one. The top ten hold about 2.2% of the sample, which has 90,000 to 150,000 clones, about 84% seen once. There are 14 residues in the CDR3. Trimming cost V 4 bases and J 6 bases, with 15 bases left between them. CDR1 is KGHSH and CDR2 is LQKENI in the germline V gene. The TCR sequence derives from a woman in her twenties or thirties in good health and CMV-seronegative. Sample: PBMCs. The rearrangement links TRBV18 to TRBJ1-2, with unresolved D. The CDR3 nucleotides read TGTGCCAGCTCACTGGATGAGTCGAGGGATGGCTACACCTTC. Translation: CASSLDESRDGYTF.